Detailed here is one TCR beta chain. This record comes from a study of blood T cell repertoires in COVID-19. Whole-study context: The analysed material was cDNA or gDNA that came from T cells, B-cell-depleted T cells, or PBMCs.

This CDR3 region has 15 residues. Trimming removed 4 bases from V and 1 base from J, with 11 bases in between. The germline CDR1 and CDR2 sequences are SGDLS and YYNGEE. Original handling: Cell counts per sample came from amplifying reference gene primers. Measured with immunoSEQ multiplex PCR; TCRdb has only the in-frame clones, and not every one. That table supplies the V and J calls and clone size; D and trimming were determined from the DNA. The repertoire consists of 50,000 to 55,000 clones, with 87% occurring once and the leading ten covering approximately 5.9%. The chain employs TRBV9 and TRBJ2-2; possible D gene TRBD2, 5 bases. The clonotype originates from a man aged 50 or older with active COVID-19. Sequenced material: peripheral blood. CDR3 region: CASSPSGLNTGELFF. Written as DNA, the CDR3 is TGTGCCAGCAGCCCTTCTGGACTGAACACCGGGGAGCTGTTTTTT.